The entry below describes one TCR beta chain. Its antigen is unidentified. The CDR3 is 14 amino acids. Germline V CDR1 and CDR2: SGHVS, FNYEAQ. With 2 bases removed from V and 4 bases from J, the gap between germline ends came to 9 bases. These data come from a study of CD8 T cell repertoires and HIV-1 epitope variants. Whole-study context: Each of Twenty-five Gag and Nef epitope peptides stimulated a separate culture. Cultures ran approximately 11 days, with IL-2, IL-7 and IL-15 added on days 3 and 7.

Study-wide findings and caveats: This assay reports beta chains of antigen-expanded cells, not T cell function.

Using immunoSEQ multiplex PCR, the repertoire was profiled, and TCRdb retains in-frame clones only, with some absent. The table includes approximately 4,900 clones, 65% detected once. The sample comprised cultured CD8+ T cells derived from PBMCs. The chain has TRBV7-6 and TRBJ2-1; maybe TRBD2 (6 bases). This TCR was recovered from a male donor with HIV. Written as DNA, the CDR3 is TGTGCCAGCAGCTTAATGGAGGGTTACAATGAGCAGTTCTTC. This gives the protein CASSLMEGYNEQFF.